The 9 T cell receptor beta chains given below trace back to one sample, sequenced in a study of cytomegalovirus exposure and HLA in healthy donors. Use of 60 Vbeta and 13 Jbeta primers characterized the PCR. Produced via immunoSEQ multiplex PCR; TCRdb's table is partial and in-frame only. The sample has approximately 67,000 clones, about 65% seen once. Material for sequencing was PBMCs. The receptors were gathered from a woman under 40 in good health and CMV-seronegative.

The CDR3 DNA sequence: TGCGCCAGCAAGCCCGCTCTGAGTGAAGGTAGGGGTGAGCAGTTCTTC. This codes for CASKPALSEGRGEQFF. The chain couples TRBV5-1 to TRBJ2-1, with D perhaps TRBD1 (5 bases). This CDR3 has 16 residues. Germline V CDR1 and CDR2: SGHRS, YFSETQ. Trimming shortened V by 6 bases and J by 9 bases, and 25 bases separated the two germline ends.

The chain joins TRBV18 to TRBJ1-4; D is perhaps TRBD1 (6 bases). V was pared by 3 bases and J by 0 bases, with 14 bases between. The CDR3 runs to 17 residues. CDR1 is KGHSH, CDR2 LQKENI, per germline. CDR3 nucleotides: TGTGCCAGCTCACCGCCTACGGGGACAACAACTAATGAAAAACTGTTTTTT. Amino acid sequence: CASSPPTGTTTNEKLFF. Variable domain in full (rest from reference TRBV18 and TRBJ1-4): NAGVMQNPRHLVRRRGQEARLRCSPMKGHSHVYWYRQLPEEGLKFMVYLQKENIIDESGMPKERFSAEFPKEGPSILRIQQVVRGDSAAYFCASSPPTGTTTNEKLFFGSGTQLSVL.

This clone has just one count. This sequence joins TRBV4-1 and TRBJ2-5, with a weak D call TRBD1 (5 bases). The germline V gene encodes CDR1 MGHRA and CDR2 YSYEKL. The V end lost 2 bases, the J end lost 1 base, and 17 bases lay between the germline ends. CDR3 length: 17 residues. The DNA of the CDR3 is TGCGCCAGCAGCCAAACAGGCGCGAGCGAACGCCAAGAGACCCAGTACTTC. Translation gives CASSQTGASERQETQYF.

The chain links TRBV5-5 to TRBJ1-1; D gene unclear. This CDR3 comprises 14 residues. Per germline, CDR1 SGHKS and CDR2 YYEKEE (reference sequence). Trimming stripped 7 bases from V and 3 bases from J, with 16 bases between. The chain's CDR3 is CASFRRQRDTEAFF. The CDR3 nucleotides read TGTGCCAGCTTTCGGCGGCAGAGGGACACTGAAGCTTTCTTT.

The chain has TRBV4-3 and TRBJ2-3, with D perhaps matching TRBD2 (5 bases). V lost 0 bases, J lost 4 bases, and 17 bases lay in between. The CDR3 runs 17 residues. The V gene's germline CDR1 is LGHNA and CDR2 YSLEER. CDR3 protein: CASSQELHSSSADTQYF. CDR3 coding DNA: TGCGCCAGCAGCCAAGAACTTCACTCTAGCAGTGCAGATACGCAGTATTTT.

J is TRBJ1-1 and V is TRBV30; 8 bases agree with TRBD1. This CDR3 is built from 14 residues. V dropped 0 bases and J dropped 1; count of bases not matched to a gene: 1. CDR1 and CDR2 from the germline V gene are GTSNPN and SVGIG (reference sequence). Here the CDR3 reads CAWSVGTGNTEAFF. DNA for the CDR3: TGTGCCTGGAGTGTAGGGACAGGGAACACTGAAGCTTTCTTT.

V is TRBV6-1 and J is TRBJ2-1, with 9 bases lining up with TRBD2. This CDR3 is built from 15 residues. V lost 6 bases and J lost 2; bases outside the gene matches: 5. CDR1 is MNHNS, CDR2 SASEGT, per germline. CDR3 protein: CASSRLADTYNEQFF. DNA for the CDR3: TGTGCCAGCAGCCGACTAGCGGATACCTACAATGAGCAGTTCTTC.

The CDR3: CASSPTQSSYEQYF. In nucleotides, the CDR3 is TGTGCCAGCTCACCTACACAGAGCTCCTACGAGCAGTACTTC. This chain links TRBV18 with TRBJ2-7; no reliable D call. V lost 3 bases and J lost 0, with 9 bases in between. Germline assignment: CDR1 KGHSH and CDR2 LQKENI. This CDR3 region has 14 residues.

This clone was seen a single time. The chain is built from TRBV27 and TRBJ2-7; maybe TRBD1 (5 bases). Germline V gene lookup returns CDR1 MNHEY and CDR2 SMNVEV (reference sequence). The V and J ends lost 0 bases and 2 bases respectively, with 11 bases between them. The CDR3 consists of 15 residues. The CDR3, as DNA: TGTGCCAGCAGTTTATCGGCCACAGGCACCTACGAGCAGTACTTC. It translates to CASSLSATGTYEQYF.